This T cell receptor (beta chain) was obtained from a study of T cells expressing NK-cell markers (dated by TCRdb to about 2020). Regarding the complete study: Three sorted T-cell subsets (CD3+CD56+NKG2C+, CD3+CD56+NKG2C- and CD3+CD56-NKG2C+) from several donors had their TCR beta-chain repertoires profiled. Illumina HiSeq 2000/2500, MiSeq or NextSeq was used to sequence libraries as 2 x 150 bp reads. Among the eight sequenced donors, only one was HCMV-seronegative, while the other seven were HCMV-seropositive. All eight donors whose samples were sequenced were randomly selected healthy volunteers, three of them men and five women.

Broad study findings and their caveats: Whether the expanded NKG2C-expressing T cell clones were specific for HCMV antigens remained unclear. Those dominant clonotypes were again the most abundant among CD3+CD56-NKG2C+ cells in several donors, at about 25-60.1%. In a handful of donors, the dominant CD3+CD56+NKG2C+ clonotypes were among the top 10 CD8+ clonotypes and accounted for about 1.0-7.0% of CD8+ T cells.

Reading from cysteine to phenylalanine, the CDR3 counts 15 amino acids. Only the protein is available. CDR1 and CDR2 are drawn from the germline V gene (reference sequence): SEHNR, FQNEAQ. Notes on this clonotype: It has no known antigen specificity.

HCMV-specific IgG was detected in serum with a commercial ELISA kit to determine HCMV serostatus. Ficoll density gradient centrifugation was used to isolate peripheral blood mononuclear cells from blood. Data came from an Illumina HiSeq 2000. The TCR beta cDNA libraries were made using 5'RACE template switching, a step that added both a universal primer site and unique molecular identifiers. cDNA synthesis was primed from the TCR beta constant segment and was followed by two successive PCR amplification steps. On the study's bioinformatics: Reads were demultiplexed and grouped by UMI with MIGEC, and clonotypes were assembled and quantified with MiTCR. To exclude erroneous sequences, any TCR cDNA sequence not supported by at least two reads was discarded. The tcR package was used for downstream repertoire analysis, and clonotypes were matched across fractions by CDR3 nucleotide sequence plus V segment. VDJmatch was used to annotate antigen specificity against VDJdb, with one amino acid substitution allowed in CDR3. Each CDR3 protein sequence appears as one entry after TCRdb reprocessed the reads, and no DNA is included. These V and J calls rely on TCRdb rather than the paper's analysis. The sample's table covers about 170,000 distinct CDR3 sequences. The top ten constitute around 20% of the sample.

The chain employs TRBV7-9 and TRBJ1-5; TCRdb gives TRBD1 as the D gene, but with no DNA this cannot be confirmed. The sequence came from a man aged 18 to 70 in good health. Sample: blood T cells: a sorted CD56 or NKG2C T cell subset, CD4+ or CD8+ T cells, or bulk PBMC T cells (not recorded which). This receptor carries the CDR3 CASSIGTGSNQPQHF.